This T cell receptor (beta chain) was recovered during a study of blood T cell repertoires in COVID-19. On the study more broadly: The origin of the acute and convalescent COVID-19 samples was the United States, Italy and Spain. PBMCs, B-cell-depleted T cells, or T cells were the source of the cDNA or gDNA that made up the material.

The CDR3 totals 15 residues. V was clipped by 0 bases and J by 3 bases, with 10 bases between them. Per germline, CDR1 SGDLS and CDR2 YYNGEE. Authors' analysis steps: Reference gene primer amplification gave nucleated cell count estimates. Data came from immunoSEQ multiplex PCR; TCRdb stores just in-frame clones and leaves some out. The DNA gave D and trimming, while V, J and clone size come from that table. Seen here are some 93,000 clones, about 85% observed once, and the top ten hold 24%. The specimen sequenced was peripheral blood. V gene TRBV9 combines with J gene TRBJ2-4; D gene uncertain. The TCR sequence derives from a human donor in a cohort sampled during active COVID-19. The chain's CDR3 is CASSVGTPGKNIQYF. CDR3 nucleotide sequence: TGTGCCAGCAGCGTAGGAACCCCAGGCAAAAACATTCAGTACTTC.